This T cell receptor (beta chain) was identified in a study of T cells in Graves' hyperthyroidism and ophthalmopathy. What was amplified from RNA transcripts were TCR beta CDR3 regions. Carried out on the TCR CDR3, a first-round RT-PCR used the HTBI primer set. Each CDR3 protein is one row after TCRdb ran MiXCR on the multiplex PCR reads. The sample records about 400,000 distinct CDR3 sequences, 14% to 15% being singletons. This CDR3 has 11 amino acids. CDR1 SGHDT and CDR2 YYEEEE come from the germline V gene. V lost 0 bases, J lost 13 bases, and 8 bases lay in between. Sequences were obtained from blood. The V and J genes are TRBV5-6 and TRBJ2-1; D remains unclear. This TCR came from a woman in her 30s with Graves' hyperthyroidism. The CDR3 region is CASSLGEGQFF. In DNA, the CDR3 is TGTGCCAGCAGCTTGGGGGAAGGCCAGTTCTTC. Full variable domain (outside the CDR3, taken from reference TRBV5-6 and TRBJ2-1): DAGVTQSPTHLIKTRGQQVTLRCSPKSGHDTVSWYQQALGQGPQFIFQYYEEEERQRGNFPDRFSGHQFPNYSSELNVNALLLGDSALYLCASSLGEGQFFGPGTRLTVL.